This TCR beta chain is from a study of cytomegalovirus exposure and HLA in healthy donors. The study's findings and limits: In an earlier analysis, in some 500 donors, most V segments appeared productive either ~87% or ~30% of the time. Reportedly, a later analysis found an Asian-associated ancestry cluster had fewer N-insertions than the approximately 700-donor mean.

Use of 60 Vbeta and 13 Jbeta primers characterized the PCR. The method was immunoSEQ multiplex PCR; TCRdb's version includes in-frame clones alone and lacks a portion of them. The sample lists around 200,000 clones; around four fifths were seen once. Germline assignment: CDR1 SGHRS and CDR2 YFSETQ. V lost 3 bases to trimming and J lost 9 bases; unmatched junction nucleotides: 15. CDR3 length: 16 amino acids. As concerns this clone: Its antigen is as yet unknown.

V and J are TRBV5-1 and TRBJ2-1, with 7 bases identical to TRBD2. The TCR originated in an older woman in good health and CMV-seropositive. Material for sequencing was PBMCs. The CDR3: CASSSVAGRSGVEQFF. The CDR3, as DNA: TGCGCCAGCAGCTCCGTAGCGGGCCGGTCCGGCGTTGAGCAGTTCTTC.